This is a list of T cell receptor beta chains from one sample in a study of T cell responses to AZD1222 COVID-19 vaccine. Generated by immunoSEQ multiplex PCR, the TCRdb table keeps only in-frame clones and is missing some. The table lists 130,000 or so clones, roughly 89% of them singletons. The sample here was peripheral blood, taken 28 days after the second dose of the MenACWY control vaccine. The source of these receptors is an adult who received the MenACWY meningococcal vaccine as a control. Both conserved end residues are part of each CDR3.

j_call,v_call,cdr3_aa
TRBJ2-1,TRBV6-6,CASRTSNDEQFF
TRBJ2-1,TRBV5-6,CASSLGRERFNEQFF
TRBJ1-1,TRBV5-6,CASSRGRVVPEAFF
TRBJ1-2,TRBV6-5,CASSYRLGDRGGGYTF
TRBJ1-1,TRBV9,CASSVEGSGGTEAFF
TRBJ2-3,TRBV6-1,CASSEYVTGGTDTQYF
TRBJ1-2,TRBV5-6,CASSLFSSGTGGHGYTF
TRBJ2-1,TRBV4-3,CASSQNPDHTYNEQFF
TRBJ1-6,TRBV19,CASSRSQPNSPLHF
TRBJ1-2,TRBV10-3,CAISESGQGASEGYTF
TRBJ2-7,TRBV6-1,CASRGQQGDEQYF
TRBJ2-7,TRBV6-5,CAAREGVGYEQYF
TRBJ1-1,TRBV4-3,CASSQDHGGSEAFF
TRBJ1-2,TRBV30,CAWSPSANYGYTF
TRBJ1-6,TRBV7-2,CASSLGVVSLSYNSPLHF
TRBJ1-5,TRBV7-9,CASSLTNQPQHF
TRBJ2-5,TRBV15,CATSREDVVETQYF
TRBJ2-7,TRBV6-2/TRBV6-3,CASSFVKGAPSYEQYF
TRBJ2-7,TRBV2,CASSDLGGGSYEQYF
TRBJ2-2,TRBV9,CASSGGLAGRSNTGELFF
TRBJ2-1,TRBV7-2,CASSRDAGQGYNEQFF
TRBJ1-1,TRBV6-5,CASSYSGGKGTEAFF
TRBJ2-1,TRBV6-6,CASSRTSGSTSYNEQFF
TRBJ1-6,TRBV2,CASSIGQGISPLHF
TRBJ2-1,TRBV10-1,CASSEGSANNEQFF
TRBJ2-7,TRBV5-6,CASSLGPRFSYEQYF
TRBJ2-1,TRBV3-1/TRBV3-2,CASSLTSNSYNEQFF
TRBJ2-5,TRBV7-2,CASSTSGGPETQYF
TRBJ2-3,TRBV9,CASKGSTDTQYF
TRBJ2-1,TRBV9,CASSVGLAGNNEQFF
TRBJ2-1,TRBV7-9,CASSLRLAGYNEQFF
TRBJ2-7,TRBV6-2/TRBV6-3,CASSYFGVGTPSYEQYF
TRBJ2-5,TRBV10-3,CAISTGQEETQYF
TRBJ1-2,TRBV7-9,CASSMEGGWGYTF
TRBJ1-1,TRBV19,CASSADRGATEAFF
TRBJ1-5,TRBV19,CASSMLGPAGNQPQHF
TRBJ2-5,TRBV11-2,CASSPGTSAQETQYF
TRBJ1-1,TRBV6-5,CASSYSRTANTEAFF
TRBJ2-5,TRBV30,CAWSVPFGTQYF
TRBJ1-2,TRBV5-1,CASSLAPGYGYTF
TRBJ2-2,TRBV7-2,CASSPSQANTGELFF
TRBJ2-7,TRBV7-2,CASSLGGGHYEQYF
TRBJ1-2,TRBV5-8,CASSLEGANYGYTF
TRBJ2-7,TRBV4-3,CASSQDVRRSYEQYF
TRBJ2-5,TRBV5-1,CASSLFETGAARTQYF
TRBJ2-3,TRBV29-1,CSVQRSGGSTDTQYF
TRBJ2-1,TRBV29-1,CSVASRQGGGEQFF
TRBJ2-3,TRBV5-6,CASSSGQTTDTQYF
TRBJ1-6,TRBV27,CASSLSPGDNSPLHF